The present T cell receptor (beta chain) was sequenced within a study of blood T cell repertoires in COVID-19. Background on the study: Researchers got acute and convalescent COVID-19 samples from the United States, Italy and Spain.

Germline V CDR1 and CDR2: SNHLY, FYNNEI. Trimming took 6 bases from V and 3 from J, leaving 11 bases between them. This CDR3 is 14 amino acids long. Repertoires were generated with immunoSEQ multiplex PCR, while TCRdb's copy carries only in-frame clones and drops some. Counted here are 60,000 to 80,000 clones, around nine tenths occurring once; the ten biggest clones make up 0.58%. This chain connects TRBV2 to TRBJ1-4; D unclear. Sequencing input: peripheral blood. This receptor was identified in a man aged 55 to 70 with acute or convalescent COVID-19. CDR3 sequence (DNA): TGTGCCAGCAGGCTCGGGGTGGCTAATGAAAAACTGTTTTTT. Protein: CASRLGVANEKLFF.